This TCR beta chain was sequenced for a study of blood T cell repertoires in COVID-19. Participants had their cohort set by participant-reported clinical history. Recovered status in Cohort 3 required two negative PCRs, clearance, or symptom resolution. In the authors' workflow: The assay estimated nucleated cells by amplifying reference gene primers. Libraries were prepared by immunoSEQ multiplex PCR; TCRdb keeps only in-frame clonotypes and omits some of them. V, J and clone size are those of that table, while D and trimming were read from the DNA. The profile shows some 340,000 clones, 75% to 90% of them singletons. The CDR3 is made up of 13 amino acids. The V gene lost 3 bases and the J gene lost 8 bases, with 11 bases spanning the gap. The germline V gene has CDR1 SGHTA and CDR2 FQGNSA.

The sequenced sample consisted of PBMCs or T cells enriched from blood (not recorded which). This chain uses TRBV7-2 with TRBJ2-1; TRBD1 might be the D (6 bases). The receptor's source is a woman aged 45-60 years who had recovered from COVID-19. The CDR3 protein is CASSFQGTYEQFF. The CDR3, as DNA: TGTGCCAGCAGCTTTCAGGGGACATATGAGCAGTTCTTC.